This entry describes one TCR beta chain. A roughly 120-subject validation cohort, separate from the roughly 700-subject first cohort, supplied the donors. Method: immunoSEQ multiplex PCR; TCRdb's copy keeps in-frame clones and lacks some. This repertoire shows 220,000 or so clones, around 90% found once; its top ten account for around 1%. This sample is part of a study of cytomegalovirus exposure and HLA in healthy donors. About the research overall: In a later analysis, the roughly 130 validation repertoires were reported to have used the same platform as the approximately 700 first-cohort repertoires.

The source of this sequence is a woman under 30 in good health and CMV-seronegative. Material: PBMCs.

The CDR3: CSVPKQDNEQFF. In nucleotides, the CDR3 is TGCAGCGTTCCAAAACAGGACAATGAGCAGTTCTTC. The chain recombines TRBV29-1 with TRBJ2-1, with D possibly matching TRBD1 (5 bases). Trimming removed 5 bases at V and 5 bases at J, with 10 bases between. The CDR3 covers 12 residues. CDR1 SQVTM and CDR2 ANQGSEA come from the germline V gene.